This T cell receptor (beta chain) originates from a study of blood T cell repertoires in COVID-19. Study information: Samples of COVID-19 (acute and convalescent) were obtained from the United States, Italy and Spain. In each case, the material was cDNA or gDNA derived from T cells, B-cell-depleted T cells, or PBMCs.

Authors' data handling: Nucleated cell number was recorded as an estimate derived from reference gene primer amplification. Sequencing used immunoSEQ multiplex PCR; TCRdb keeps in-frame clones, though not all of them. V, J and clone size reflect that table, while D and trimming were determined from the DNA. The profile covers about 250,000 clones, with over 80% appearing a single time and under 2.5% taken by the ten largest. Germline trimming cut 9 bases from V and 10 bases from J; bases unmatched to any gene: 12. This CDR3 spans 14 amino acids. The V gene's germline CDR1 is LNHDA and CDR2 SQIVND (reference sequence). Cohort assignment relied on participant-reported clinical history.

J is TRBJ1-6 and V is TRBV19; TRBD1 matches 7 bases. The sequence was collected from a woman younger than 35 who had recovered from COVID-19. The sample taken for sequencing was PBMCs or T cells enriched from blood (not recorded which). The CDR3 region has the DNA TGTGCCAGGTCTTGGCAGGGGGAACGATCACCCCTCCACTTT. It yields the protein CARSWQGERSPLHF. The full variable domain, rest sourced from reference TRBV19 and TRBJ1-6, is DGGITQSPKYLFRKEGQNVTLSCEQNLNHDAMYWYRQDPGQGLRLIYYSQIVNDFQKGDIAEGYSVSREKKESFPLTVTSAQKNPTAFYLCARSWQGERSPLHFGNGTRLTVT.